This T cell receptor beta chain was retrieved from a study of blood T cell repertoires in COVID-19. In the study overall: Sites in the United States, Italy and Spain provided acute and convalescent COVID-19 samples. Nucleic acid was either cDNA or gDNA, and it came from T cells, B-cell-depleted T cells, or PBMCs.

Germline CDR1 is SGHRS and CDR2 is YFSETQ. Losses at the gene ends were 6 bases for V and 4 bases for J; bases not matched to a gene: 15. The CDR3 is 17 amino acids. The table lists this clone with a count of one. In the source study's methods: For nucleated cells, counts were estimated from reference gene primer amplification. Here immunoSEQ multiplex PCR was the method, and the copy in TCRdb shows in-frame clones only, minus some. That table is the source of V, J and clone size, and D and trimming were worked out from the DNA. The sample includes over 100,000 clones, 80% to 85% seen only once; the top ten take under 8%.

V is TRBV5-1 and J is TRBJ2-1; TRBD1 aligns across 8 bases. The material sequenced was peripheral blood. The receptor's source is a man between 70 and 80 years old with acute or convalescent COVID-19. The CDR3 loop is CASTEGTGARRYNEQFF. In DNA, the CDR3 is TGCGCCAGCACCGAGGGGACAGGTGCTAGGAGGTACAATGAGCAGTTCTTC.